This T cell receptor beta chain came from a study of T-cell memory formation after mild COVID-19. Study-wide results and limits: There was a balanced CD4/CD8 profile in clones contracting day 15 to 85, and later expanders leaned CD4+.

The CDR3 has 14 amino acids. Germline assignment: CDR1 MGHRA and CDR2 YSYEKL. Trimming stripped 0 bases from V and 2 bases from J, with 8 bases between. Constant-segment-primed 5'RACE gave TCR alpha and TCR beta cDNA libraries with sample barcodes and UMIs. TCRdb reprocessed the 5' RACE reads via MiXCR and lists one record per CDR3 protein. The table has roughly 120,000 distinct CDR3 sequences, 16% seen once. On this clonotype: Its specificity is unknown.

The sample taken for sequencing was PBMCs or a T cell subset sorted from them (not recorded which). The V gene is TRBV4-1, the J gene TRBJ2-7; no clear D. The clonotype originates from an adult woman who had mild COVID-19 (a few samples of this study predate the infection). Cell type and time point are not known. CDR3 sequence reads: CASSQDFSTYEQYF. The CDR3 bases are TGCGCCAGCAGCCAAGATTTTTCCACCTACGAGCAGTACTTC.